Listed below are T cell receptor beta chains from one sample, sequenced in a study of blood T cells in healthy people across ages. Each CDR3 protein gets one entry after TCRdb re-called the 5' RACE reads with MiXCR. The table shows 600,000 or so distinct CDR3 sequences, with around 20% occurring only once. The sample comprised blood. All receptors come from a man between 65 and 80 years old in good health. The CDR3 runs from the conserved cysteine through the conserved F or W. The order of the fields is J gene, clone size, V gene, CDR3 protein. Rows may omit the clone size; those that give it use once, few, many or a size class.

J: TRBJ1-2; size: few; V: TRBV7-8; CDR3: CASSTHGAANYGYTF
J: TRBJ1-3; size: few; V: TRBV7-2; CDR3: CASSLGPAFSGNTIYF
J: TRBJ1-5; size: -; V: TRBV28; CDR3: CASTPGDLGRQPQHF
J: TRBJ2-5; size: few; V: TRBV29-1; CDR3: CSVAGSYKETQYF
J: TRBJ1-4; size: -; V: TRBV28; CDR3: CASSLLTTATNEKLFF
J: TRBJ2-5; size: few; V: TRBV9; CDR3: CASSVATLAGRETQYF
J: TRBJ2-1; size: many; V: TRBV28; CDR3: CASSFRGPYNEQFF
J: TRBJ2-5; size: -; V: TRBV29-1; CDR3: CSVVISGSHLETQYF
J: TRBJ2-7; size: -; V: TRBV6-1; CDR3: CASSAWPAAYEQYF
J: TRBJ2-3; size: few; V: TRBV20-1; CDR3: CSARGGAGDTQYF
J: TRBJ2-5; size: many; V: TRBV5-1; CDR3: CASSLIPQETQYF
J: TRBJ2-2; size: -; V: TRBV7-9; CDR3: CASTVPNTGELFF
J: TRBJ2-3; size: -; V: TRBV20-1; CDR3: CSASLAGVEDTQYF
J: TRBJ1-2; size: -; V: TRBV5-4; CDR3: CASTSSGGAYGYTF